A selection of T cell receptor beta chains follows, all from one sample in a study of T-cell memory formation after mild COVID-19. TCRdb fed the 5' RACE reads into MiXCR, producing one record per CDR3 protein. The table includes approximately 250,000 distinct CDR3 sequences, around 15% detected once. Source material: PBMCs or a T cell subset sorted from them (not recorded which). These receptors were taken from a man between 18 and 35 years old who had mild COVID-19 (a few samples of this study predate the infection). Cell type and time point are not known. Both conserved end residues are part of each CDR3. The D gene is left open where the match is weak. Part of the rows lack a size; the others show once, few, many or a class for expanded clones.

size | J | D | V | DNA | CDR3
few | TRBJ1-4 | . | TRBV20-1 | TGCAGTGCTAGGGATTATAATGAAAAACTGTTTTTT | CSARDYNEKLFF
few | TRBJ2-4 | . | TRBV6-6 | TGTGCCAGCAGGAGCCGACAGCCGGGCCCCATTCAGTACTTC | CASRSRQPGPIQYF
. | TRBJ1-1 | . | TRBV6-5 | TGTGCCAGCAGAGATCCGGACGAAGATGAAGCTTTCTTT | CASRDPDEDEAFF
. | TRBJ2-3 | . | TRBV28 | TGTGCCAGCGCTCCCCCGGGACTCTTCGTGGATACGCAGTATTTT | CASAPPGLFVDTQYF
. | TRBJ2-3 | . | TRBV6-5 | TGTGCCAGCAGCCACAGGGTTGTAACAGATACGCAGTATTTT | CASSHRVVTDTQYF
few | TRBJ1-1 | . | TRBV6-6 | TGTGCCAGCAACGGTGGGAACACTGAAGCTTTCTTT | CASNGGNTEAFF
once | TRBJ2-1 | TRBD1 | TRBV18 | TGTGCCAGCTCATCACGAACCGGGACAGGGATCTATGAGCAGTTCTTC | CASSSRTGTGIYEQFF
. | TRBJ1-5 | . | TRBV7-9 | TGTGCCAGCAGCTTAGAGCGGCGGCAGCCCCAGCATTTT | CASSLERRQPQHF
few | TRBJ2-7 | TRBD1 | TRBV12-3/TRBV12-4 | TGTGCCAGCAGTTTACAGGGGGCTAGCTCCTACGAGCAGTACTTC | CASSLQGASSYEQYF
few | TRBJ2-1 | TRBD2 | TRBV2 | TGTGCCAGCAGGGAAGCGGGGGGGCCTTGGAATGAGCAGTTCTTC | CASREAGGPWNEQFF
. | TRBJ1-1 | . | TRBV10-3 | TGTGCCATCACTGGGCAGGGTGGATACACTGAAGCTTTCTTT | CAITGQGGYTEAFF
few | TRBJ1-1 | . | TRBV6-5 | TGTGCCAGCAGACCTACAGGGAGGCCGAACACTGAAGCTTTCTTT | CASRPTGRPNTEAFF
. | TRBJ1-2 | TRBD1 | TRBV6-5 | TGTGCCAGCAGGTCCACCGGGACAGGTTGGGGCTACACCTTC | CASRSTGTGWGYTF
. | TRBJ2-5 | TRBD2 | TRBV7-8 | TGTGCCAGCAGCTCGGAGCGGGGGGGCCTCCGAGAGACCCAGTACTTC | CASSSERGGLRETQYF
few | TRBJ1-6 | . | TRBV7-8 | TGTGCCAGCAGCTTAGAGACAGACAGGCCCCTGAGGGTCTCACCCCTCCACTTT | CASSLETDRPLRVSPLHF
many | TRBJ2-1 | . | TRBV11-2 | TGTGCCAGCAGCTTGGGAGGAGGGGGCTACAATGAGCAGTTCTTC | CASSLGGGGYNEQFF
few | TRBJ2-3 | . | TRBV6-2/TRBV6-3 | TGTGCCAGCAGTTCCCCTCCCTGGGCCGGCAGCACAGATACGCAGTATTTT | CASSSPPWAGSTDTQYF
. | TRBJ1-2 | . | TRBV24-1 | TGTGCCACCAGTGACGTTGGGGGCTACACCTTC | CATSDVGGYTF
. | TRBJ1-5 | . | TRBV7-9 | TGTGCCAGCAGCTTACAGGGTGGCCAGCCCCAGCATTTT | CASSLQGGQPQHF
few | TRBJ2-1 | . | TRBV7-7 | TGTGCTAGCAGCTTAGGGAGAGAAACCGGGGAGCAGTTCTTC | CASSLGRETGEQFF
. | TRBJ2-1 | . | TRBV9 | TGTGCCAGCAGCGTAGCCGGAACGTTCCGGGAGCAGTTCTTC | CASSVAGTFREQFF
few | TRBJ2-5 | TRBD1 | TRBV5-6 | TGTGCCAGCAGCACCAGGACAGGGGGCGCGGAGACCCAGTACTTC | CASSTRTGGAETQYF